This record looks at one T cell receptor beta chain sequence and its context. Produced via immunoSEQ multiplex PCR; TCRdb's table is partial and in-frame only. The table lists about 120,000 clones, about 85% of them singletons. V was trimmed by 0 bases and J by 4 bases, leaving 14 bases between them. CDR3 size: 15 residues. Germline lookup yields CDR1 SGHRS and CDR2 YFSETQ. The data are from a study of blood T cell repertoires in COVID-19. Whole-study context: The study drew acute and convalescent COVID-19 samples from the United States, Italy and Spain.

The TCR comes from a human donor in a cohort sampled during active COVID-19. The chain is built from TRBV5-1 and TRBJ2-7, with a tentative D call TRBD1 (6 bases). Sequences were obtained from peripheral blood. CDR3: CASSLGAGAGYEQYF. DNA for the CDR3: TGCGCCAGCAGCTTGGGTGCAGGGGCCGGGTACGAGCAGTACTTC.